The T cell receptor (beta chain) under discussion was sequenced for a study of T-cell memory formation after mild COVID-19. Study context: The TCR clusters were mostly specific to one donor. General observations from the study: Contracting CD4+ clones lay largely in CM and EM, with CD8+ ones residing in EMRA. SARS-CoV-2 specificity of second-wave clones peaking day 37 was unconfirmed. Some responding clones appeared in pre-infection memory, suggesting cross-reactive memory joined.

From the 5' RACE reads, TCRdb called clonotypes with MiXCR, one entry per CDR3 protein. Among about 290,000 distinct CDR3 sequences listed, roughly 18% were seen once. This clonotype was seen only a few times. Antigen specificity is unknown. V lost 5 bases and J lost 0; bases outside the gene matches: 10. The germline V gene has CDR1 SEHNR and CDR2 FQNEAQ (reference sequence). This CDR3 comprises 16 residues. Sequencing was done on a sample of PBMCs or a T cell subset sorted from them (not recorded which). The receptor was derived from a man between 18 and 29 years old who had mild COVID-19 (a few samples of this study predate the infection). Cell type and time point are not known. The chain carries TRBV7-9 and TRBJ2-7, with 7 bases lining up with TRBD1. The CDR3 region has the DNA TGTGCCAGCAGCGCGACCGGGGACAGAGGCTCCTACGAGCAGTACTTC. Translating gives CASSATGDRGSYEQYF.